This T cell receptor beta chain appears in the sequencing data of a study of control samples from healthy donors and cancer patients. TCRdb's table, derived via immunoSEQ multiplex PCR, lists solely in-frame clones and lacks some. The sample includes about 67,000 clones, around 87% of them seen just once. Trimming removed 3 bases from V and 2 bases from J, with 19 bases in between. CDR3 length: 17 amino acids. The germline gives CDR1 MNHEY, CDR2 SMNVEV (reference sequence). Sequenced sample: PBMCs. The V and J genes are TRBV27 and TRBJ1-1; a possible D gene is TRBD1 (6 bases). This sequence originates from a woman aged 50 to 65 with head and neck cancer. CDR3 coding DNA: TGTGCCAGCAGTTTGGAATCGCTCACAGGGCCCAACACTGAAGCTTTCTTT. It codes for CASSLESLTGPNTEAFF.